This entry lists 10 T cell receptor beta chains sequenced from one sample in a study of CDR3 diversity in severe acne. TCRdb reanalysed the PCR reads using MiXCR and keeps one entry per CDR3 protein. The sample includes fewer than 90,000 distinct CDR3 sequences, less than 65% of them seen just once. The sample taken for sequencing was blood. These TCRs come from a male donor with severe acne vulgaris.

This clonotype was recorded at least ten times. V and J are TRBV10-3 and TRBJ2-5, with D possibly being TRBD1 (5 bases). The V and J ends lost 3 bases and 0 bases respectively, with 8 bases between them. Germline CDR1 reads ENHRY; CDR2 reads SYGVKD. This CDR3 region has 14 residues. Written as DNA, the CDR3 is TGTGCCATCAGTGACTCAGGGAACCAAGAGACCCAGTACTTC. Protein product: CAISDSGNQETQYF.

This clonotype occurred many times. V and J are TRBV7-3 and TRBJ2-1, with D perhaps matching TRBD1 (6 bases). This CDR3 comprises 11 residues. Germline V gene sequence: CDR1 SGHTA, CDR2 FQGTGA. Trimming removed 6 bases from V and 16 bases from J, with 16 bases in between. CDR3 DNA: TGTGCCAGCAGTCAACAGGGCTCCCCTTTCTTC. It translates to CASSQQGSPFF.

This clonotype appeared a single time. Germline is not matched at one junction end, which may reflect a read error. The rearrangement links TRBV6-1 to TRBJ1-4; D is unclear. Germline values: CDR1 MNHNS, CDR2 SASEGT. The CDR3 is 16 residues long. In nucleotides, the CDR3 is TGTGCCAGCAGTGGAGCGTACTTTACAACTAATGAAAAACTGTTCTTT. Amino acid sequence: CASSGAYFTTNEKLFF.

CDR3 protein: CSARDLAGGVEQYF. Here the CDR3 DNA reads TGCAGTGCTAGGGACCTAGCGGGAGGTGTCGAGCAGTACTTC. This chain links TRBV20-1 with TRBJ2-7, with TRBD2 identical over 11 bases. This CDR3 is 14 amino acids long. V was clipped by 3 bases and J by 6 bases; unmatched bases: 7. From germline, CDR1 is DFQATT and CDR2 SNEGSKA (reference sequence).

Judged by abundance, this clonotype is medium-sized. The J gene is TRBJ2-1, the V gene TRBV20-1, with D perhaps assigned TRBD1 or TRBD2 (5 bases each). Germline V gene sequence: CDR1 DFQATT, CDR2 SNEGSKA (reference sequence). The CDR3 length is 20 residues. V was clipped by 1 base and J by 12 bases, with 37 bases between them. CDR3 bases: TGCAGTGCTAGAGTCCTAAGGTGGGGATCACTGGGGACCTCACATTTTGGGCAGTTCTTC. It specifies CSARVLRWGSLGTSHFGQFF.

This clonotype was observed at least ten times. This chain joins TRBV9 and TRBJ2-1; the match to TRBD2 covers 10 bases. This CDR3 is built from 16 residues. Germline V gene lookup returns CDR1 SGDLS and CDR2 YYNGEE. Trimming at V came to 2 bases and at J to 5 bases, leaving 7 bases not matched to a gene. In DNA, the CDR3 is TGTGCCAGCAGCGTTTCTCTAGCGGGAGAAGACAATGAGCAGTTCTTC. Protein sequence: CASSVSLAGEDNEQFF.

The rearrangement joins TRBV20-1 to TRBJ2-7; possible D gene TRBD2, 7 bases. Germline CDR1 is DFQATT and CDR2 is SNEGSKA (reference sequence). The CDR3 is 13 amino acids. The ends were cut back, 6 bases at V and 3 bases at J, with 15 bases in the middle. CDR3 sequence: CSARGGSCYEQYF. In DNA, the CDR3 is TGCAGTGCCAGGGGCGGGAGCTGCTACGAGCAGTACTTC.

This clonotype was seen at least ten times. The CDR3 DNA reads TGTGCCAGCTTTAACCTGGGATTTGGGTACTTC. It is translated as CASFNLGFGYF. This chain uses TRBV28 with TRBJ2-7; D gene ambiguous. V was cut by 8 bases and J by 12 bases, with 17 bases left in between. The CDR3 loop spans 11 amino acids. The germline gives CDR1 MDHEN, CDR2 SYDVKM.

The chain couples TRBV20-1 to TRBJ2-7; TRBD2 matches 13 bases. Per germline, CDR1 DFQATT and CDR2 SNEGSKA (reference sequence). The CDR3 length is 16 residues. Losses at the gene ends were 6 bases for V and 0 bases for J; bases not matched to a gene: 8. The CDR3, as DNA: TGCAGTGCCTTGGGCCGGACTAGCGGGAGCTCCTACGAGCAGTACTTC. This codes for CSALGRTSGSSYEQYF.

Of note for this clonotype: Without the conserved terminal phenylalanine or tryptophan, this CDR3 likely stems from a read error. The chain links TRBV7-9 to TRBJ1-3; no definite D call. Germline V gene lookup returns CDR1 SEHNR and CDR2 FQNEAQ (reference sequence). This CDR3 contains 15 residues. V was shortened by 1 base and J by 7 bases, with 14 bases between the two germline ends. CDR3 in amino acids: CASSLGGPRGNTIYL. The CDR3 region has the DNA TGTGCCAGCAGCTTAGGAGGGCCTCGTGGTAACACCATATATCTT.